One sample yielded the 30 T cell receptor beta chains listed below, sequenced in a study of T-cell reconstitution after alpha-beta-depleted transplantation in children. Researchers prepared the TCRbeta library using unique molecular identifiers, the study reports. In TCRdb, the PCR reads were re-called with MiXCR into one record per CDR3 protein. The sample carries about 210,000 distinct CDR3 sequences, more than 15% recorded once. The input for sequencing was PBMCs, mostly from graft donor cells, taken 360 days after TCRalphabeta/CD19-depleted stem cell transplant. The source of these receptors is a male patient aged 2-15 years who had a stem cell transplant for acute lymphoblastic leukemia, so the T cells may come from the graft donor.

The table lists this clonotype with a few counts. The chain joins TRBV7-8 to TRBJ1-2; D is unclear. In germline, CDR1 is SGHVS, CDR2 FQNEAQ. The V and J ends lost 3 bases and 3 bases respectively, with 11 bases between them. The length of the CDR3 is 14 residues. The DNA of the CDR3 is TGTGCCAGCAGCTTCAGGCGCCTCGACTATGGCTACACCTTC. Translating gives CASSFRRLDYGYTF. Filled out from reference TRBV7-8 and TRBJ1-2, the complete variable domain reads GAGVSQSPRYKVAKRGQDVALRCDPISGHVSLFWYQQALGQGPEFLTYFQNEAQLDKSGLPSDRFFAERPEGSVSTLKIQRTQQEDSAVYLCASSFRRLDYGYTFGSGTRLTVV.

The rearrangement links TRBV12-3 or TRBV12-4 to TRBJ2-2; D might be TRBD1 (6 bases). This CDR3 has 16 amino acids. V was pared by 0 bases and J by 4 bases, with 12 bases between. The CDR3 DNA sequence: TGTGCCAGCAGTTTAGCCGGGACAATGAGCACCGGGGAGCTGTTTTTT. It is translated as CASSLAGTMSTGELFF.

The J gene is TRBJ2-7, the V gene TRBV7-2; D is perhaps TRBD1 (5 bases). Germline V gene sequence: CDR1 SGHTA, CDR2 FQGNSA. The CDR3 totals 13 residues. Trimming pared 8 bases from V and 3 bases from J, leaving 14 bases between. The CDR3: CASGPSRVYEQYF. Written as DNA, the CDR3 is TGTGCCAGCGGCCCGAGCAGGGTCTACGAGCAGTACTTC.

Here the CDR3 DNA reads TGTGCCAGCCGGGTCGGAGTAGTGCGGGACGAGCAGTACTTC. Its translation is CASRVGVVRDEQYF. The J gene is TRBJ2-7, the V gene TRBV6-2 or TRBV6-3, with D perhaps matching TRBD2 (5 bases). This CDR3 is built from 14 residues. Germline V gene sequence: CDR1 MNHEY, CDR2 SVGEGT. Trimming shortened V by 8 bases and J by 5 bases, and 19 bases separated the two germline ends.

This chain connects TRBV7-9 to TRBJ2-1, with D possibly being TRBD2 (6 bases). Germline CDR1 reads SEHNR; CDR2 reads FQNEAQ (reference sequence). Trimming pared 1 base from V and 10 bases from J, leaving 11 bases between. The CDR3 is made up of 13 amino acids. CDR3 region: CASSLGRDWEQFF. For the CDR3, the DNA is TGTGCCAGCAGCTTAGGCCGGGACTGGGAGCAGTTCTTC.

The chain recombines TRBV7-8 with TRBJ1-2, with 7 bases fitting TRBD1. Germline trimming cut 4 bases from V and 5 bases from J; bases unmatched to any gene: 4. This CDR3 region has 13 residues. Germline values: CDR1 SGHVS, CDR2 FQNEAQ. This chain's CDR3 is CASSSGGLYGYTF. In DNA, the CDR3 is TGTGCCAGCAGCTCAGGGGGGTTGTATGGCTACACCTTC. The variable domain in full, with the rest retrieved from reference TRBV7-8 and TRBJ1-2, is GAGVSQSPRYKVAKRGQDVALRCDPISGHVSLFWYQQALGQGPEFLTYFQNEAQLDKSGLPSDRFFAERPEGSVSTLKIQRTQQEDSAVYLCASSSGGLYGYTFGSGTRLTVV.

This clonotype has just a few counts. CDR3 bases: TGTGCCAGCAGACCTACGGGACAGGCGGGTCAGCCCCAGCATTTT. Its protein is CASRPTGQAGQPQHF. This sequence joins TRBV12-3 or TRBV12-4 and TRBJ1-5; 8 positions agree with TRBD1. CDR3 length: 15 residues. After removal of 6 bases from V and 6 bases from J, the junction contained 10 bases not matched to a gene.

In its sample, this clonotype was seen a few times. This chain connects TRBV5-1 to TRBJ2-1, with D possibly TRBD1 on 5 matching bases. The ends were cut back, 0 bases at V and 3 bases at J, with 19 bases in the middle. Germline values: CDR1 SGHRS, CDR2 YFSETQ. The CDR3 extends over 18 amino acids. CDR3 coding DNA: TGCGCCAGCAGCTTGGCCCGGGCCCTGCAAGGGGACTACAATGAGCAGTTCTTC. It yields the protein CASSLARALQGDYNEQFF.

This clonotype was detected once. V is TRBV19 and J is TRBJ1-1, with D tentatively TRBD1 (6 bases). The germline gives CDR1 LNHDA, CDR2 SQIVND (reference sequence). The CDR3 has 17 amino acids. Trimming left V 7 bases short and J 1 base short, with 22 bases between. This CDR3 is CASNPPWGAQGNTEAFF. CDR3 sequence (DNA): TGTGCCAGTAACCCCCCCTGGGGGGCGCAGGGGAACACTGAAGCTTTCTTT.

This clonotype was counted between two and nine times. The V and J genes are TRBV7-9 and TRBJ1-5; 9 bases are shared with TRBD1. There are 14 residues in the CDR3. After removal of 4 bases from V and 9 bases from J, the junction contained 7 bases not matched to a gene. CDR1 SEHNR and CDR2 FQNEAQ come from the germline V gene (reference sequence). The CDR3: CASSWTGDQMPQHF. The CDR3 DNA follows: TGTGCCAGCAGCTGGACAGGGGACCAAATGCCCCAGCATTTT.

V is TRBV20-1 and J is TRBJ1-1, with unresolved D. Germline V gene data show CDR1 as DFQATT and CDR2 as SNEGSKA (reference sequence). The length of the CDR3 is 13 residues. Trimming cost V 0 bases and J 3 bases, with 8 bases left between them. The DNA for the CDR3 is TGCAGTGCTAGAGATCGACTGGACACTGAAGCTTTCTTT. Its protein is CSARDRLDTEAFF.

This clonotype was found a few times. This chain uses TRBV19 with TRBJ2-3, with unresolved D. Per the germline V gene, CDR1 is LNHDA and CDR2 is SQIVND (reference sequence). V was pared by 5 bases and J by 6 bases, with 18 bases between. CDR3 length: 15 amino acids. The CDR3 here is CASSLTTPTTDTQYF. The CDR3 DNA sequence: TGTGCCAGTAGTCTGACAACCCCAACAACGGATACGCAGTATTTT.

There are a few counts of this clonotype. The chain combines TRBV5-1 with TRBJ2-1, with a weak D call TRBD1 (6 bases). V lost 7 bases and J 3 bases, leaving 14 bases between the germline ends. Germline CDR1 reads SGHRS; CDR2 reads YFSETQ. CDR3 length: 14 amino acids. The CDR3 DNA is TGCGCCAGCGGGGGCGCAGGTAACTACAATGAGCAGTTCTTC. This gives the protein CASGGAGNYNEQFF.

The chain carries TRBV4-2 and TRBJ1-4; the D is unclear. V was shortened by 4 bases and J by 5 bases, with 8 bases between the two germline ends. The CDR3 runs to 13 residues. In germline, CDR1 is LGHNA, CDR2 YNFKEQ. The CDR3 DNA follows: TGTGCCAGCAGCCCCCAGAACAATGAAAAACTGTTTTTT. Protein product: CASSPQNNEKLFF.

This clonotype came up a few times. The J gene is TRBJ2-7, the V gene TRBV7-8; D is perhaps TRBD1 or TRBD2 (5 bases each). The V gene lost 7 bases and the J gene lost 0 bases, with 13 bases spanning the gap. The CDR3 is 14 residues long. Germline CDR1 SGHVS, CDR2 FQNEAQ. CDR3 nucleotide sequence: TGTGCCAGCACCGAGGGACGTATCTCCTACGAGCAGTACTTC. It codes for CASTEGRISYEQYF.

This clonotype was found a few times. The V call is TRBV7-2, the J call TRBJ1-4, with 7 bases identical to TRBD1. The CDR3 extends over 15 amino acids. Germline CDR1 is SGHTA and CDR2 is FQGNSA. Unmatched junction bases numbered 2, after V lost 0 bases and J lost 4 bases. The DNA for the CDR3 is TGTGCCAGCAGCTTAGCGACAGGGCTTAATGAAAAACTGTTTTTT. Translation: CASSLATGLNEKLFF.

The rearrangement uses TRBV4-1 and TRBJ2-1; the match to TRBD2 covers 9 bases. The ends lost 4 bases at V and 10 bases at J; junction bases unmatched: 8. Germline-derived CDR1 and CDR2 are MGHRA and YSYEKL. CDR3 length: 14 amino acids. In nucleotides, the CDR3 is TGCGCCAGCAGCCTATTAGCGGGGGAGGGGGAGCAGTTCTTC. This encodes CASSLLAGEGEQFF.

This sequence joins TRBV12-3 or TRBV12-4 and TRBJ2-5, with D perhaps matching TRBD2 (5 bases). The CDR3 covers 15 residues. V lost 5 bases, J lost 0 bases, and 13 bases lay in between. CDR3 bases: TGTGCCAGCAGTATTCACCTGGGAGACCAAGAGACCCAGTACTTC. Translated, it gives CASSIHLGDQETQYF.

This chain joins TRBV12-3 or TRBV12-4 and TRBJ2-3; 15 bases fit TRBD2. The J segment lost 0 bases and the V segment lost 8 bases, leaving 6 bases of the junction unmatched. The length of the CDR3 is 17 residues. CDR3 DNA sequence: TGTGCCAGCGGACTAGCGGGGGGGCTAGGAAGCACAGATACGCAGTATTTT. This sequence encodes CASGLAGGLGSTDTQYF.

This clonotype was detected many times. This chain joins TRBV12-3 or TRBV12-4 and TRBJ2-7; TRBD1 might be the D (7 bases). CDR3 length equals 13 residues. The V end was cut by 1 base, the J end by 6 bases, with 10 bases between. CDR3 DNA sequence: TGTGCCAGCAGTTTAGGGGGGGACAGCGAGCAGTACTTC. Amino acids: CASSLGGDSEQYF.

V is TRBV12-3 or TRBV12-4 and J is TRBJ2-7; 7 bases agree with TRBD1. The J segment lost 1 base and the V segment lost 3 bases, leaving 12 bases of the junction unmatched. The CDR3 contains 17 residues. In nucleotides, the CDR3 is TGTGCCAGCAGTTTGGGACAGAGAAGCTCCTCGTCCTACGAGCAGTACTTC. Protein product: CASSLGQRSSSSYEQYF.

The CDR3, as DNA: TGTGCCAGCAGCTCCCCCGGACAGGGTGGGGTTGCCTACGAGCAGTACTTC. This gives the protein CASSSPGQGGVAYEQYF. This chain joins TRBV7-4 and TRBJ2-7; 8 bases match TRBD1. The CDR3 contains 17 residues. In germline, CDR1 is SGHVT, CDR2 SQSDAQ. Losses at the gene ends were 4 bases for V and 2 bases for J; bases not matched to a gene: 13. The full variable domain, its missing parts supplied by reference TRBV7-4 and TRBJ2-7, is GAGVSQSPRYKVAKRGRDVALRCDSISGHVTLYWYRQTLGQGSEVLTYSQSDAQRDKSGRPSGRFSAERPERSVSTLKIQRTEQGDSAVYLCASSSPGQGGVAYEQYFGPGTRLTVT.

This clonotype has just a few counts. The genes are TRBV28 and TRBJ2-3, with D possibly TRBD1 on 5 matching bases. CDR1 MDHEN and CDR2 SYDVKM come from the germline V gene. The CDR3 has 13 amino acids. V was shortened by 4 bases and J by 4 bases, with 9 bases between the two germline ends. The CDR3 coding sequence is TGTGCCAGCAGTTCCTCACAGGCAGATACGCAGTATTTT. This sequence encodes CASSSSQADTQYF.

The sample holds a few counts of this clonotype. This rearrangement joins TRBV6-2 or TRBV6-3 to TRBJ2-1; TRBD2 might be the D (6 bases). Trimming left V 1 base short and J 6 bases short, with 25 bases between. The CDR3 runs to 19 residues. The V gene's germline CDR1 is MNHEY and CDR2 SVGEGT. In DNA, the CDR3 is TGTGCCAGCAGTTACTGGATCAACATGACTAGTTGGGTTCCCAATGAGCAGTTCTTC. Its protein product is CASSYWINMTSWVPNEQFF.

The rearrangement joins TRBV11-3 to TRBJ1-1; TRBD1 is a possible D gene (5 bases). The CDR3 has 17 residues. Germline-derived CDR1 and CDR2 are SGHNT and YENEEA. The V end was cut by 5 bases, the J end by 1 base, with 20 bases between. The CDR3 nucleotides read TGTGCCAGCAGCGGTTTGGAAACTGACAGTGGGAACACTGAAGCTTTCTTT. Its translation is CASSGLETDSGNTEAFF.

This clonotype was detected many times. The chain is built from TRBV20-1 and TRBJ2-3, with D tentatively TRBD2 (6 bases). The CDR3 is 12 amino acids. Trimming cost V 4 bases and J 1 base, with 6 bases left between them. From germline, CDR1 is DFQATT and CDR2 SNEGSKA (reference sequence). CDR3 nucleotides: TGCAGTGCTACGGGGGGCACAGATACGCAGTATTTT. This sequence encodes CSATGGTDTQYF.

This clonotype was seen a handful of times. The chain links TRBV10-3 to TRBJ1-3; TRBD1 might be the D (5 bases). Trimming pared 6 bases from V and 3 bases from J, leaving 18 bases between. The CDR3 has 16 residues. Germline CDR1 ENHRY, CDR2 SYGVKD. In DNA form, the CDR3 reads TGTGCCATCAGCGACGACCGGGACTCAAGTGGAAACACCATATATTTT. Translation gives CAISDDRDSSGNTIYF.

This clonotype was counted ten times or more. For the CDR3, the DNA is TGTGCCAGCTCATCTGACTGGGACGCCTCCTACGAGCAGTACTTC. This codes for CASSSDWDASYEQYF. The rearrangement links TRBV28 to TRBJ2-7, with D tentatively TRBD1 or TRBD2 (5 bases each). The CDR3 extends over 15 amino acids. The germline V and J ends were trimmed by 8 bases and 0 bases, with 17 bases remaining between them. Germline assignment: CDR1 MDHEN and CDR2 SYDVKM.

This clonotype has at least ten counts. The chain has TRBV10-3 and TRBJ2-3; D gene uncertain. V was cut by 6 bases and J by 0 bases, with 13 bases left in between. This CDR3 spans 15 amino acids. The germline gives CDR1 ENHRY, CDR2 SYGVKD. CDR3 loop: CAISKNEPSTDTQYF. The DNA of the CDR3 is TGTGCCATCAGCAAGAACGAGCCTAGCACAGATACGCAGTATTTT.

This chain joins TRBV29-1 and TRBJ2-3; 9 nucleotides align to TRBD2. V lost 7 bases and J lost 5; bases outside the gene matches: 7. This CDR3 is 13 amino acids long. Per the germline V gene, CDR1 is SQVTM and CDR2 is ANQGSEA. CDR3 protein: CSGSSGRGDTQYF. Written as DNA, the CDR3 is TGCAGCGGTAGTAGCGGGAGAGGAGATACGCAGTATTTT.